Following are 8 T cell receptor beta chains from one sample sequenced in a study of blood T cells in healthy people across ages. Through a sample-barcoded 5' primer and a J-beta primer mix, a second PCR was run for roughly 6 to 11 cycles. Using its own MiXCR run on the 5' RACE reads, TCRdb lists one record per CDR3 protein. The sample includes 550,000 to 800,000 distinct CDR3 sequences, roughly 20% of them seen just once. The sequenced sample consisted of blood. These TCRs come from an older man in good health.

This clonotype has a handful of counts. V gene TRBV27 combines with J gene TRBJ2-5; 7 bases match TRBD1. The last part of the DNA fits TRBJ2-7 better; the J call may be wrong. This CDR3 is built from 16 residues. Per germline, CDR1 MNHEY and CDR2 SMNVEV (reference sequence). CDR3: CASSLSGATGAREQYF. The CDR3, as DNA: TGTGCCAGCAGTTTATCGGGGGCTACAGGGGCGCGCGAGCAGTACTTC.

V gene TRBV6-1 combines with J gene TRBJ2-5; no reliable D call. The CDR3 contains 13 residues. Germline values: CDR1 MNHNS, CDR2 SASEGT. The V end lost 7 bases, the J end lost 2 bases, and 11 bases lay between the germline ends. The CDR3 DNA is TGTGCCAGCAACCCCTCGGGTCAAGAGACCCAGTACTTC. Translating gives CASNPSGQETQYF.

The V gene is TRBV24-1, the J gene TRBJ2-2; TRBD1 might be the D (5 bases). Deletions cut 0 bases from V and 9 bases from J, with 7 bases between. The CDR3 runs to 13 residues. Germline V CDR1 and CDR2: KGHDR, SFDVKD. The CDR3 sequence: CATSDLRGRELFF. CDR3 nucleotide sequence: TGTGCCACCAGTGATTTGAGGGGCAGGGAGCTGTTTTTT.

This clonotype was observed at least ten times. The chain couples TRBV27 to TRBJ2-1, with a tentative D call TRBD1 (6 bases). V dropped 0 bases and J dropped 7 bases, with 7 bases sitting between them. This CDR3 has 13 amino acids. Germline V gives CDR1 MNHEY, CDR2 SMNVEV (reference sequence). CDR3 sequence (DNA): TGTGCCAGCAGTTTATCGGACAGTAATGAGCAGTTCTTC. This codes for CASSLSDSNEQFF.

The rearrangement joins TRBV10-3 to TRBJ1-4, with a possible D match to TRBD1 (5 bases). Germline V CDR1 and CDR2: ENHRY, SYGVKD. The CDR3 extends over 13 amino acids. V was cut by 10 bases and J by 5 bases, with 14 bases left in between. Written as DNA, the CDR3 is TGTGCCACCTCGCAGGAGGGGAATGAAAAACTGTTTTTT. It encodes CATSQEGNEKLFF.

This chain links TRBV7-2 with TRBJ2-3, with TRBD2 matching 13 bases. Germline V gene lookup returns CDR1 SGHTA and CDR2 FQGNSA. The V segment lost 1 base and the J segment 4 bases; nucleotides outside the gene matches: 8. The CDR3 is made up of 18 amino acids. The CDR3 DNA reads TGTGCCAGCAGCTTAGGAACGACTAGCGGGAGGTTGGCAGATACGCAGTATTTT. Its protein product is CASSLGTTSGRLADTQYF.

The rearrangement joins TRBV11-2 to TRBJ2-5; D is unclear. CDR1 is SGHAT, CDR2 FQNNGV, per germline. V dropped 5 bases and J dropped 0 bases, with 13 bases sitting between them. The CDR3 totals 15 residues. The CDR3 here is CASSLRPGDQETQYF. The DNA for the CDR3 is TGTGCCAGCAGCCTCAGGCCCGGTGACCAAGAGACCCAGTACTTC.

J is TRBJ1-2 and V is TRBV19, with TRBD1 matching over 7 bases. The CDR3 is 13 amino acids. The ends lost 6 bases at V and 7 bases at J; junction bases unmatched: 8. Germline V lookup: CDR1 LNHDA, CDR2 SQIVND (reference sequence). The chain's CDR3 is CASRSDRASGYTF. As DNA, the CDR3 is TGTGCCAGTAGGAGCGACAGGGCGAGTGGCTACACCTTC.